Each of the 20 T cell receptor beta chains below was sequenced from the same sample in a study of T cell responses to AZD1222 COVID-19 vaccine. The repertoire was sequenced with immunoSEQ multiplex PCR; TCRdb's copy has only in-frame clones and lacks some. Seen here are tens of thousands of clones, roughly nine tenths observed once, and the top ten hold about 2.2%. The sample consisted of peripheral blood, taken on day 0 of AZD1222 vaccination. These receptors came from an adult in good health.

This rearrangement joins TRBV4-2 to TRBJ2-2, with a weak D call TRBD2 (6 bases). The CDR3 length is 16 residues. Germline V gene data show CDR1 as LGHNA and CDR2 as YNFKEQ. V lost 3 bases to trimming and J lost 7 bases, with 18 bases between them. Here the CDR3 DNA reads TGTGCCAGCAGCCACGGGAGCCGTAGTTCAGGCGGGGAGCTGTTTTTT. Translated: CASSHGSRSSGGELFF.

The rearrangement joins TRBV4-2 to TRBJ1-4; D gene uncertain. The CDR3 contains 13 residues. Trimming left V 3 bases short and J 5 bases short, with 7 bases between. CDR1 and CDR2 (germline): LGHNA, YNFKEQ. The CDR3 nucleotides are TGTGCCAGCAGCCAGGCGGGGAATGAAAAACTGTTTTTT. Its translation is CASSQAGNEKLFF.

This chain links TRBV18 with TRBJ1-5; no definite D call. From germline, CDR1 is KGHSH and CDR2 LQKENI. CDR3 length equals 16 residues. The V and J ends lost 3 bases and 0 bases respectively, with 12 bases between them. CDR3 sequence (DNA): TGTGCCAGCTCACCCCCGGGATTCGCTAGCAATCAGCCCCAGCATTTT. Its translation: CASSPPGFASNQPQHF.

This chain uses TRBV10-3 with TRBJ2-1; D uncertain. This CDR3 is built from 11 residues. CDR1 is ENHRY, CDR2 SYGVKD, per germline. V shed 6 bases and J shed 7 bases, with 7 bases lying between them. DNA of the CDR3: TGTGCCATCAGCGATCTTAATGAGCAGTTCTTC. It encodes CAISDLNEQFF.

CDR3 amino acids: CARGSIRDGEQFF. The CDR3, as DNA: TGTGCCAGGGGATCTATCCGTGATGGTGAGCAGTTCTTC. V and J are TRBV7-9 and TRBJ2-1; unclear D gene. The germline V and J ends were trimmed by 9 bases and 9 bases, with 18 bases remaining between them. Germline loops: CDR1 SEHNR, CDR2 FQNEAQ (reference sequence). This CDR3 spans 13 amino acids.

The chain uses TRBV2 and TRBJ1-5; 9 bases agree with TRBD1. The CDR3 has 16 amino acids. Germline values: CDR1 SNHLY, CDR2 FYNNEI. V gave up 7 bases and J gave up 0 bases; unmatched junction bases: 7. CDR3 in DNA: TGTGCCAGCACCCCGGACAGGGGACCTAGCAATCAGCCCCAGCATTTT. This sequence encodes CASTPDRGPSNQPQHF.

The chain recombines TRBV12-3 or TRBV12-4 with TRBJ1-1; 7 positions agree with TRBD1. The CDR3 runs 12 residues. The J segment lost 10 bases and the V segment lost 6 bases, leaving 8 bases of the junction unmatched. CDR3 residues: CASSPGGRGAFF. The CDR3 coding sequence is TGTGCCAGCAGCCCAGGGGGGCGAGGAGCTTTCTTT.

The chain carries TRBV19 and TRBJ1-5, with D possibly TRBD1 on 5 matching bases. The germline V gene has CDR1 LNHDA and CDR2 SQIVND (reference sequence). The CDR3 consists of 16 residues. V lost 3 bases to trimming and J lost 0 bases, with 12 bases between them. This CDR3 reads CASSIGTVYSNQPQHF. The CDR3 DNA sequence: TGTGCCAGTAGTATCGGGACCGTGTATAGCAATCAGCCCCAGCATTTT.

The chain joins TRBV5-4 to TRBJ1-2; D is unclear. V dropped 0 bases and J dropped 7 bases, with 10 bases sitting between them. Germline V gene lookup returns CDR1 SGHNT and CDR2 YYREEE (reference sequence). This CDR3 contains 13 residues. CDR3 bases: TGTGCCAGCAGCTTGGACAGCGGACGTGGCTACACCTTC. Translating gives CASSLDSGRGYTF.

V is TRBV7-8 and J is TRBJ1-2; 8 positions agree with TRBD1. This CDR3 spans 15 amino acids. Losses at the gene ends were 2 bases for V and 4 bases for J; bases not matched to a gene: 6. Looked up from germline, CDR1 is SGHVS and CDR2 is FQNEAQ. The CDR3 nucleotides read TGTGCCAGCAGCTTATCCGGGACAGGTCCCTATGGCTACACCTTC. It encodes CASSLSGTGPYGYTF.

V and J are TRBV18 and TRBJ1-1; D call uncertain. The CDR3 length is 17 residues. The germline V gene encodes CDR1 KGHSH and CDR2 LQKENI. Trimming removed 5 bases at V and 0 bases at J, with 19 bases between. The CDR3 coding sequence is TGTGCCAGCTCATCAGATCATTCGGGCGTGGTGAACACTGAAGCTTTCTTT. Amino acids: CASSSDHSGVVNTEAFF.

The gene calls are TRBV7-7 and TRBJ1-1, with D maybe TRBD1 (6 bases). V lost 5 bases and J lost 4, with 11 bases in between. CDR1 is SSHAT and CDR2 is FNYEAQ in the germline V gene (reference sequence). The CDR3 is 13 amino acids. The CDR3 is CASSADRSTEAFF. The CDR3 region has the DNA TGTGCCAGCAGCGCCGACAGGAGCACTGAAGCTTTCTTT.

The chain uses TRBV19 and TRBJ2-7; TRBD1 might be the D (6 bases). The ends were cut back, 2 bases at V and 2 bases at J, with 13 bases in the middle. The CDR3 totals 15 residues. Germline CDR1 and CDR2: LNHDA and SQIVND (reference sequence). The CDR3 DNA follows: TGTGCCAGTAGTATATCAGGGGTCCTTGCCTACGAGCAGTACTTC. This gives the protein CASSISGVLAYEQYF. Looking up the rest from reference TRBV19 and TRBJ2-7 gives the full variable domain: DGGITQSPKYLFRKEGQNVTLSCEQNLNHDAMYWYRQDPGQGLRLIYYSQIVNDFQKGDIAEGYSVSREKKESFPLTVTSAQKNPTAFYLCASSISGVLAYEQYFGPGTRLTVT.

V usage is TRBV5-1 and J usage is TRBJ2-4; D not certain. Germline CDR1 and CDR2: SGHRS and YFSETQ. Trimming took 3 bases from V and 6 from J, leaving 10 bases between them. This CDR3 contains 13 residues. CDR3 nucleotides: TGCGCCAGCAGCTCAGACGGAACAAACATTCAGTACTTC. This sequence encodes CASSSDGTNIQYF.

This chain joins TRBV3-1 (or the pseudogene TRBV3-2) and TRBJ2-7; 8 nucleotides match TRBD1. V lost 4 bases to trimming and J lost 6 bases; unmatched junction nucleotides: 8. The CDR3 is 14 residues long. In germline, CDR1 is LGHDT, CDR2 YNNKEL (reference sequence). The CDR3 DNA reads TGTGCCAGCAGCCCCAGGACAGGGAACGCCGAGCAGTACTTC. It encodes CASSPRTGNAEQYF.

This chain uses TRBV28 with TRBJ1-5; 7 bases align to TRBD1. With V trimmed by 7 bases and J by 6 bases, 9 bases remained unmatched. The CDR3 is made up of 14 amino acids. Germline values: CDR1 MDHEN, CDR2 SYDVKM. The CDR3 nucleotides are TGTGCCAGCACAGGGGGGCGGGGCGGTCAGCCCCAGCATTTT. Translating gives CASTGGRGGQPQHF.

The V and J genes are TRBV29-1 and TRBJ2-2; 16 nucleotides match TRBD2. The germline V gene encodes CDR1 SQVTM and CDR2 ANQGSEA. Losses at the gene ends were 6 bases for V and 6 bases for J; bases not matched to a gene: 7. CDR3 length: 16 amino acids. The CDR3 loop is CSVTGTSGRAAGELFF. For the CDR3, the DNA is TGCAGCGTGACCGGGACTAGCGGGAGGGCCGCCGGGGAGCTGTTTTTT.

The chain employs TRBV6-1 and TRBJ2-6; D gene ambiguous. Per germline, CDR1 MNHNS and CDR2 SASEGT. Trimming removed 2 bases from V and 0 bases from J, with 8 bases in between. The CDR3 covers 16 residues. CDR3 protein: CASSETTSSGANVLTF. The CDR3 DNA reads TGTGCCAGCAGTGAAACTACCAGCTCTGGGGCCAACGTCCTGACTTTC.

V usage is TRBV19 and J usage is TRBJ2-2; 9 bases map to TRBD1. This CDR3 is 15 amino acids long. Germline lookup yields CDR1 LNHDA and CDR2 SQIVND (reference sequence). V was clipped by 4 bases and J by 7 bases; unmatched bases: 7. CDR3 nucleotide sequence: TGTGCCAGTAGTACCACCGGGACAGGGTTCGGGGAGCTGTTTTTT. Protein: CASSTTGTGFGELFF.

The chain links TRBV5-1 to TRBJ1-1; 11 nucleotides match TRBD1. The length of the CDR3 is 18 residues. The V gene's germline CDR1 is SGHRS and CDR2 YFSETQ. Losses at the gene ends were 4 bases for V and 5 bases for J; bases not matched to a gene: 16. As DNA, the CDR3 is TGCGCCAGCAGCCCCCGGACCGGACAGGGGGCAAGGGGGACTGAAGCTTTCTTT. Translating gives CASSPRTGQGARGTEAFF.